These T cell receptor beta chains were read from a single sample in a study of blood T cell repertoires in COVID-19. Profiled with immunoSEQ multiplex PCR; TCRdb holds only in-frame clones, not every one. Here the sample spans 55,000 or so clones, over 70% being singletons. Sequencing was done on a sample of peripheral blood. These receptors all come from a man aged 60 to 75 with acute or convalescent COVID-19. Both conserved end residues are part of each CDR3. D genes are given only for firm matches. A row's size may be missing; if present it is once, few, many or a size class.

D gene: TRBD1; J gene: TRBJ1-2; V gene: TRBV14; clone size: -; CDR3 protein: CASSRQGEWSYGYTF; CDR3 DNA: TGTGCCAGCAGCCGACAGGGAGAGTGGTCCTATGGCTACACCTTC
D gene: -; J gene: TRBJ1-4; V gene: TRBV12-5; clone size: -; CDR3 protein: CASGPGVATNEKLFF; CDR3 DNA: TGTGCTAGTGGACCAGGGGTTGCAACTAATGAAAAACTGTTTTTT
D gene: TRBD1; J gene: TRBJ1-3; V gene: TRBV7-6; clone size: few; CDR3 protein: CASSLNPGQSSGNTIYF; CDR3 DNA: TGTGCCAGCAGCTTGAACCCGGGACAGAGCTCTGGAAACACCATATATTTT
D gene: -; J gene: TRBJ1-2; V gene: TRBV29-1; clone size: few; CDR3 protein: CSVEESYRVHYGYTF; CDR3 DNA: TGCAGCGTTGAAGAATCCTACAGGGTACACTATGGCTACACCTTC
D gene: -; J gene: TRBJ2-1; V gene: TRBV6-1; clone size: -; CDR3 protein: CASSEQASYNEQFF; CDR3 DNA: TGTGCCAGCAGTGAACAGGCCTCCTACAATGAGCAGTTCTTC
D gene: TRBD1; J gene: TRBJ1-6; V gene: TRBV18; clone size: -; CDR3 protein: CASSPTGQGNSPLHF; CDR3 DNA: TGTGCCAGCTCACCGACGGGACAGGGGAATTCACCCCTCCACTTT
D gene: -; J gene: TRBJ1-3; V gene: TRBV6-1; clone size: -; CDR3 protein: CASSEEGAIYSGNTIYF; CDR3 DNA: TGTGCCAGCAGTGAAGAAGGGGCCATCTACTCTGGAAACACCATATATTTT
D gene: TRBD1; J gene: TRBJ1-4; V gene: TRBV24-1; clone size: -; CDR3 protein: CATSDPRQGEKLFF; CDR3 DNA: TGTGCCACCAGTGATCCCCGACAGGGCGAAAAACTGTTTTTT
D gene: -; J gene: TRBJ2-7; V gene: TRBV27; clone size: -; CDR3 protein: CASRSGTYEQYF; CDR3 DNA: TGTGCCAGCAGGTCAGGAACCTACGAGCAGTACTTC
D gene: -; J gene: TRBJ1-2; V gene: TRBV10-3; clone size: -; CDR3 protein: CAISEIGEGGYTF; CDR3 DNA: TGTGCCATCAGTGAAATAGGGGAAGGTGGCTACACCTTC
D gene: TRBD1; J gene: TRBJ1-5; V gene: TRBV19; clone size: -; CDR3 protein: CASSDRGDQPQHF; CDR3 DNA: TGTGCCAGCTCCGACAGGGGAGATCAGCCCCAGCATTTT
D gene: TRBD1; J gene: TRBJ2-6; V gene: TRBV27; clone size: -; CDR3 protein: CASSLPKTTLGQGRTSGANVLTF; CDR3 DNA: TGTGCCAGCAGTTTACCCAAGACTACCCTCGGACAGGGCCGTACCTCTGGGGCCAACGTCCTGACTTTC
D gene: -; J gene: TRBJ1-2; V gene: TRBV2; clone size: -; CDR3 protein: CASRSGVGYTF; CDR3 DNA: TGTGCCAGCAGATCGGGGGTTGGCTACACCTTC
D gene: -; J gene: TRBJ1-1; V gene: TRBV2; clone size: -; CDR3 protein: CASSEGSQIEAFF; CDR3 DNA: TGTGCCAGCAGTGAAGGAAGTCAGATTGAAGCTTTCTTT
D gene: -; J gene: TRBJ2-7; V gene: TRBV5-1; clone size: -; CDR3 protein: CASSLGGGGTHEQYF; CDR3 DNA: TGCGCCAGCAGCTTGGGAGGTGGCGGGACCCACGAGCAGTACTTC
D gene: TRBD1; J gene: TRBJ1-5; V gene: TRBV19; clone size: -; CDR3 protein: CASSSSGTGRGDQPQHF; CDR3 DNA: TGTGCCAGTAGTAGTTCCGGGACAGGGAGAGGGGATCAGCCCCAGCATTTT
D gene: -; J gene: TRBJ1-6; V gene: TRBV4-1; clone size: -; CDR3 protein: CASSERGNSPLHF; CDR3 DNA: TGCGCCAGCAGCGAAAGGGGGAATTCACCCCTCCACTTT
D gene: -; J gene: TRBJ2-2; V gene: TRBV5-4; clone size: -; CDR3 protein: CASSLGQGNTGELFF; CDR3 DNA: TGTGCCAGCAGCTTGGGGCAGGGCAACACCGGGGAGCTGTTTTTT
D gene: TRBD1; J gene: TRBJ1-4; V gene: TRBV2; clone size: -; CDR3 protein: CASTRDRANEKLFF; CDR3 DNA: TGTGCCAGCACTCGGGACAGAGCTAATGAAAAACTGTTTTTT
D gene: TRBD2; J gene: TRBJ2-3; V gene: TRBV7-3; clone size: -; CDR3 protein: CASSSHSGGYTDTQYF; CDR3 DNA: TGTGCCAGCAGCTCCCATAGCGGGGGGTACACAGATACGCAGTATTTT
D gene: -; J gene: TRBJ2-2; V gene: TRBV5-4; clone size: few; CDR3 protein: CASSSKQGTGELFF; CDR3 DNA: TGTGCCAGCAGCTCCAAACAGGGCACCGGGGAGCTGTTTTTT
D gene: -; J gene: TRBJ1-5; V gene: TRBV19; clone size: once; CDR3 protein: CASSAGALTGQPQHF; CDR3 DNA: TGTGCCAGTAGCGCCGGAGCCCTCACAGGACAGCCCCAGCATTTT
D gene: -; J gene: TRBJ1-1; V gene: TRBV5-1; clone size: -; CDR3 protein: CASMTLFGTEAFF; CDR3 DNA: TGCGCCAGCATGACTTTGTTCGGCACTGAAGCTTTCTTT
D gene: -; J gene: TRBJ2-2; V gene: TRBV6-1; clone size: -; CDR3 protein: CASSEEVARGTGELFF; CDR3 DNA: TGTGCCAGCAGTGAAGAGGTGGCAAGGGGCACCGGGGAGCTGTTTTTT
D gene: -; J gene: TRBJ2-2; V gene: TRBV5-5; clone size: few; CDR3 protein: CASSLETRNTGELFF; CDR3 DNA: TGTGCCAGCAGCTTGGAGACAAGGAACACCGGGGAGCTGTTTTTT
D gene: TRBD1; J gene: TRBJ2-7; V gene: TRBV19; clone size: -; CDR3 protein: CASSMRQGFYEQYF; CDR3 DNA: TGTGCCAGTAGTATGCGACAGGGATTCTACGAGCAGTACTTC
D gene: TRBD2; J gene: TRBJ2-1; V gene: TRBV9; clone size: few; CDR3 protein: CASSVTSGSYNEQFF; CDR3 DNA: TGTGCCAGCAGCGTAACTAGCGGGAGCTACAATGAGCAGTTCTTC
D gene: -; J gene: TRBJ2-5; V gene: TRBV20-1; clone size: once; CDR3 protein: CSASGSRETQYF; CDR3 DNA: TGCAGTGCTAGTGGATCCAGGGAGACCCAGTACTTC
D gene: -; J gene: TRBJ2-1; V gene: TRBV30; clone size: -; CDR3 protein: CAWRVRLINEQFF; CDR3 DNA: TGTGCCTGGAGGGTGAGGTTGATCAATGAGCAGTTCTTC
D gene: TRBD1; J gene: TRBJ2-2; V gene: TRBV24-1; clone size: -; CDR3 protein: CATKGQAPSANTGELFF; CDR3 DNA: TGTGCCACCAAGGGACAGGCCCCGAGCGCGAACACCGGGGAGCTGTTTTTT
D gene: -; J gene: TRBJ2-3; V gene: TRBV2; clone size: -; CDR3 protein: CASLRGPSTDTQYF; CDR3 DNA: TGTGCCAGCCTCCGAGGGCCTAGCACAGATACGCAGTATTTT
D gene: TRBD2; J gene: TRBJ2-3; V gene: TRBV5-1; clone size: -; CDR3 protein: CASSSGTSGVADTQYF; CDR3 DNA: TGCGCCAGCAGCTCGGGCACTAGCGGAGTAGCAGATACGCAGTATTTT
D gene: TRBD1; J gene: TRBJ1-4; V gene: TRBV5-4; clone size: few; CDR3 protein: CASSLRQGVNEKLFF; CDR3 DNA: TGTGCCAGCAGCCTAAGACAGGGCGTGAATGAAAAACTGTTTTTT
D gene: -; J gene: TRBJ1-1; V gene: TRBV6-6; clone size: -; CDR3 protein: CASSSTGNTEAFF; CDR3 DNA: TGTGCCAGCAGCTCTACAGGGAACACTGAAGCTTTCTTT
D gene: TRBD1; J gene: TRBJ2-7; V gene: TRBV29-1; clone size: -; CDR3 protein: CSVEEGQGSLGEQYF; CDR3 DNA: TGCAGCGTTGAAGAGGGACAGGGGTCCCTCGGCGAGCAGTACTTC
D gene: TRBD1; J gene: TRBJ2-7; V gene: TRBV28; clone size: -; CDR3 protein: CASSLPGTGEYEQYF; CDR3 DNA: TGTGCCAGCAGTTTACCCGGGACAGGGGAATACGAGCAGTACTTC
D gene: TRBD1; J gene: TRBJ1-1; V gene: TRBV6-5; clone size: -; CDR3 protein: CASTTGQGGFEAFF; CDR3 DNA: TGTGCCAGCACCACGGGACAGGGGGGTTTTGAAGCTTTCTTT
D gene: -; J gene: TRBJ2-1; V gene: TRBV7-2; clone size: -; CDR3 protein: CASSLLGVSSSYNEQFF; CDR3 DNA: TGTGCCAGCAGCTTATTAGGGGTTTCCAGCTCCTACAATGAGCAGTTCTTC
D gene: TRBD1; J gene: TRBJ1-2; V gene: TRBV18; clone size: -; CDR3 protein: CASSRGGLDHGYTF; CDR3 DNA: TGTGCCAGCTCACGAGGGGGCTTAGACCACGGCTACACCTTC
D gene: -; J gene: TRBJ1-1; V gene: TRBV27; clone size: -; CDR3 protein: CASRRGGSHTEAFF; CDR3 DNA: TGTGCCAGCCGTAGGGGGGGGAGCCACACTGAAGCTTTCTTT
D gene: -; J gene: TRBJ2-7; V gene: TRBV19; clone size: few; CDR3 protein: CASSIGGSYEQYF; CDR3 DNA: TGTGCCAGTAGTATAGGGGGCAGCTACGAGCAGTACTTC
D gene: TRBD2; J gene: TRBJ2-3; V gene: TRBV7-2; clone size: -; CDR3 protein: CASSARLAADTQYF; CDR3 DNA: TGTGCCAGCAGCGCTCGACTAGCCGCAGATACGCAGTATTTT
D gene: -; J gene: TRBJ2-5; V gene: TRBV7-2; clone size: -; CDR3 protein: CASSSGWSETQYF; CDR3 DNA: TGTGCCAGCAGCTCTGGGTGGAGTGAGACCCAGTACTTC
D gene: -; J gene: TRBJ2-6; V gene: TRBV2; clone size: once; CDR3 protein: CASSANRAGANVLTF; CDR3 DNA: TGTGCCAGCAGTGCAAACAGGGCTGGGGCCAACGTCCTGACTTTC
D gene: -; J gene: TRBJ1-3; V gene: TRBV7-8; clone size: -; CDR3 protein: CASSLQGPATGNTIYF; CDR3 DNA: TGTGCCAGCAGCCTTCAGGGCCCCGCTACAGGAAACACCATATATTTT
D gene: -; J gene: TRBJ1-1; V gene: TRBV7-2; clone size: once; CDR3 protein: CASSLGFLDTEAFF; CDR3 DNA: TGTGCCAGCAGCTTAGGGTTTTTAGATACTGAAGCTTTCTTT
D gene: TRBD2; J gene: TRBJ2-6; V gene: TRBV7-6; clone size: -; CDR3 protein: CAVGGDGSGANVLTF; CDR3 DNA: TGTGCCGTCGGGGGGGATGGCTCTGGGGCCAACGTCCTGACTTTC
D gene: -; J gene: TRBJ1-2; V gene: TRBV7-2; clone size: -; CDR3 protein: CASSHRRTENYGYTF; CDR3 DNA: TGTGCCAGCAGCCATCGGCGGACTGAGAACTATGGCTACACCTTC
D gene: -; J gene: TRBJ2-4; V gene: TRBV2; clone size: -; CDR3 protein: CASSEFGGNKNIQYF; CDR3 DNA: TGTGCCAGCAGTGAGTTTGGAGGGAACAAAAACATTCAGTACTTC
D gene: -; J gene: TRBJ2-7; V gene: TRBV6-5; clone size: -; CDR3 protein: CASRKNTYYEQYF; CDR3 DNA: TGTGCCAGCAGGAAGAACACATACTACGAGCAGTACTTC